This section outlines one T cell receptor beta chain sequence together with its context. The record originates from a study of control samples from healthy donors and cancer patients. The table came from immunoSEQ multiplex PCR; TCRdb's copy has only in-frame clones and leaves some out. Among roughly 120,000 clones, more than 85% were seen once, and the ten largest hold more than 1.5%. This CDR3 region has 14 residues. Trimming took off 0 bases at V and 4 bases at J, with 10 bases between the two ends. CDR1 is SEHNR, CDR2 FQNEAQ, per germline (reference sequence). The clonotype was recovered from a man in his fifties or sixties with head and neck cancer. The sample consisted of PBMCs. V usage is TRBV7-9 and J usage is TRBJ2-7; D may match TRBD1 or TRBD2 (5 bases each). DNA for the CDR3: TGTGCCAGCAGCTTAGCGGGGACCAGTTACGAGCAGTACTTC. Amino acid sequence: CASSLAGTSYEQYF. Full variable domain (missing parts from reference TRBV7-9 and TRBJ2-7): DTGVSQNPRHKITKRGQNVTFRCDPISEHNRLYWYRQTLGQGPEFLTYFQNEAQLEKSRLLSDRFSAERPKGSFSTLEIQRTEQGDSAMYLCASSLAGTSYEQYFGPGTRLTVT.